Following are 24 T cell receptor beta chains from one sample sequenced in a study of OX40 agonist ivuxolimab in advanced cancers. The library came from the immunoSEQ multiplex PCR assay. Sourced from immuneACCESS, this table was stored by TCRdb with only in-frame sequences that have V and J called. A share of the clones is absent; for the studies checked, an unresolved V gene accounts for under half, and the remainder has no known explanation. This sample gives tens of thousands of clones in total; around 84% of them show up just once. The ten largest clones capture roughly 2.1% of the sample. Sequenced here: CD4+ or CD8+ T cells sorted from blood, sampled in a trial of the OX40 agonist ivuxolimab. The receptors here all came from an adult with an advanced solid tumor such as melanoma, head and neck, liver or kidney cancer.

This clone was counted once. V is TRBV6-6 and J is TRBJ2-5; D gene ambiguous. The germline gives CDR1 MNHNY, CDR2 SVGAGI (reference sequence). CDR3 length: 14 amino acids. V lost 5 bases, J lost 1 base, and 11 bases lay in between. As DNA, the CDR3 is TGTGCCAGCAGTCCTCCAGGCCCCCAAGAGACCCAGTACTTC. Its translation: CASSPPGPQETQYF.

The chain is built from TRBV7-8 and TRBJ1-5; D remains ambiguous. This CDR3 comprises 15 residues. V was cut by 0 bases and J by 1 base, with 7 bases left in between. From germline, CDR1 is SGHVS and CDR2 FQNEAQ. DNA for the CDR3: TGTGCCAGCAGCTTAGCGTTGGGGAGCAATCAGCCCCAGCATTTT. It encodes CASSLALGSNQPQHF.

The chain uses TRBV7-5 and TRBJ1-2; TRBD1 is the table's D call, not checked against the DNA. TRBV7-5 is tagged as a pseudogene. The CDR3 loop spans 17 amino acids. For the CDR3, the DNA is TGTGTCAGAAGCTTAGAGCGGGGACAGGCCTCTAACTATGGCTACACCTTC. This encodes CVRSLERGQASNYGYTF.

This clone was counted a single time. As DNA, the CDR3 is TGTGCCAGCAGCCAGGGACCAACTGAAGCTTTCTTT. Residues: CASSQGPTEAFF. The chain employs TRBV27 and TRBJ1-1, with D maybe TRBD1 (5 bases). This CDR3 spans 12 amino acids. Germline V gives CDR1 MNHEY, CDR2 SMNVEV (reference sequence). V dropped 6 bases and J dropped 5 bases, with 10 bases sitting between them.

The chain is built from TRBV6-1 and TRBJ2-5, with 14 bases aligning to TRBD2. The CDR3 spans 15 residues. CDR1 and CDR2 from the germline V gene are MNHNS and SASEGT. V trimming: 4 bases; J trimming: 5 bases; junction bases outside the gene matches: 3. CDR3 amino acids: CASSAGLAGEETQYF. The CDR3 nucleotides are TGTGCCAGCAGTGCGGGACTAGCGGGAGAGGAGACCCAGTACTTC.

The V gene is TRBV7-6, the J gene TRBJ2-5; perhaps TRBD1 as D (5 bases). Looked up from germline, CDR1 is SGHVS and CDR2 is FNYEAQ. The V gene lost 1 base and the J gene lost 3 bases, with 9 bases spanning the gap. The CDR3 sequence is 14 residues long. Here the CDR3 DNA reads TGTGCCAGCAGCTTAGGACAGCTTAAAGAGACCCAGTACTTC. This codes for CASSLGQLKETQYF. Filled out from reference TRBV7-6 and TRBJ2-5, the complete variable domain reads GAGVSQSPRYKVTKRGQDVALRCDPISGHVSLYWYRQALGQGPEFLTYFNYEAQQDKSGLPNDRFSAERPEGSISTLTIQRTEQRDSAMYRCASSLGQLKETQYFGPGTRLLVL.

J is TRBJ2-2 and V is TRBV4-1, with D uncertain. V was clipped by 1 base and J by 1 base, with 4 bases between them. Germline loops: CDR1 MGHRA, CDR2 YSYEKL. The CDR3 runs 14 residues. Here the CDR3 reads CASSQVGNTGELFF. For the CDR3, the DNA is TGCGCCAGCAGCCAAGTTGGGAACACCGGGGAGCTGTTTTTT.

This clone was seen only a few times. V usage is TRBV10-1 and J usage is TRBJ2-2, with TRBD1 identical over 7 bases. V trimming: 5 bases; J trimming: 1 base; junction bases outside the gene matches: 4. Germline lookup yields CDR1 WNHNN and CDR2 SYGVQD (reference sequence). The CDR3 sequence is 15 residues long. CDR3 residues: CASSNRDRNTGELFF. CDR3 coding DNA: TGCGCCAGCAGTAACCGGGACAGGAACACCGGGGAGCTGTTTTTT.

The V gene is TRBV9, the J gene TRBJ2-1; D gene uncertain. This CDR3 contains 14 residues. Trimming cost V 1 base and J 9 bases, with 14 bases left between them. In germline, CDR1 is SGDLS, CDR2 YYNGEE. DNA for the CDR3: TGTGCCAGCAGCGTAACTTCCGGCCCGGGTGAGCAGTTCTTC. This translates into CASSVTSGPGEQFF.

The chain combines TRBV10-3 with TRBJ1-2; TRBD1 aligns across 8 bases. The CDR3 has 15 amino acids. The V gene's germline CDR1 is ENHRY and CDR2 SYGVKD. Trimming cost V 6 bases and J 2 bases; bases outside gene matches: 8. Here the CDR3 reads CAIRPQGGANYGYTF. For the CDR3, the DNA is TGTGCCATCAGGCCACAGGGGGGAGCCAACTATGGCTACACCTTC.

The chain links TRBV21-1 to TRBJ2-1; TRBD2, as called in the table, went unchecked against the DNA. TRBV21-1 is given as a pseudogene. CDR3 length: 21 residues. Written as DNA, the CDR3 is TGTGCCAGCCCAGCAAAGACTGGCCGGACACTTGAGGGGGGGACCTACAATGAGCAGTTCTTC. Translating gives CASPAKTGRTLEGGTYNEQFF.

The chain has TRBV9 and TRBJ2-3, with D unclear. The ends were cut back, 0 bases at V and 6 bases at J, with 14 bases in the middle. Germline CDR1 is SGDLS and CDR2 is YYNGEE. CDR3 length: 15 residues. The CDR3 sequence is CASSVEARSFDTQYF. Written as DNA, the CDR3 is TGTGCCAGCAGCGTAGAAGCTCGGAGTTTTGATACGCAGTATTTT.

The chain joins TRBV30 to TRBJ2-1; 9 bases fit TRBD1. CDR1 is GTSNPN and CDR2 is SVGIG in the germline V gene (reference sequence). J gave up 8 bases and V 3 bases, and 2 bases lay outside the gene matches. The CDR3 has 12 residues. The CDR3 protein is CAWRDRGDEQFF. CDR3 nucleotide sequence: TGTGCCTGGAGGGACAGGGGAGATGAGCAGTTCTTC.

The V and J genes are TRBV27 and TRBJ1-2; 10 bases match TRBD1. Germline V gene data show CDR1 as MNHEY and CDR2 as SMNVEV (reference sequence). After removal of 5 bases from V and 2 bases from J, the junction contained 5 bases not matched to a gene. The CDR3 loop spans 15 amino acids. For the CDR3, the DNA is TGTGCCAGCAGTGTGGGACAGGGGTGGAACTATGGCTACACCTTC. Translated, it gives CASSVGQGWNYGYTF.

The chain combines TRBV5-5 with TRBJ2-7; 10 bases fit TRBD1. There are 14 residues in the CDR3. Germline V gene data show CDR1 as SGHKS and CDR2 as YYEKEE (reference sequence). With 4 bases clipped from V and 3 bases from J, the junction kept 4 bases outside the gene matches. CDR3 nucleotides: TGTGCCAGCAGCCGACAGGGGGCTAACTACGAGCAGTACTTC. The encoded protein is CASSRQGANYEQYF.

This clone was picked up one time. CDR3 sequence: CASSLEGLTTSYEQYF. Here the CDR3 DNA reads TGCGCCAGCAGCTTGGAAGGGCTCACTACCTCCTACGAGCAGTACTTC. V is TRBV5-1 and J is TRBJ2-7; D unresolved. V was pared by 0 bases and J by 0 bases, with 13 bases between. CDR1 is SGHRS and CDR2 is YFSETQ in the germline V gene. The CDR3 is 16 amino acids.

The CDR3 DNA reads TGCAGCGTTGAAGACCGGCTAAGGGCTGGAAACACCATATATTTT. This translates into CSVEDRLRAGNTIYF. The gene calls are TRBV29-1 and TRBJ1-3; no clear D gene. CDR1 is SQVTM, CDR2 ANQGSEA, per germline. There are 15 residues in the CDR3. V lost 0 bases, J lost 2 bases, and 11 bases lay in between.

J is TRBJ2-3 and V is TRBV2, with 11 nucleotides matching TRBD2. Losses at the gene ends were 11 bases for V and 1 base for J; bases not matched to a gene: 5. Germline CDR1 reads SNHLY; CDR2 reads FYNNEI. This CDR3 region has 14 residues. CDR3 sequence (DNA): TGTGCCGGTAGCGGGAGGGGGGGCACAGATACGCAGTATTTT. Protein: CAGSGRGGTDTQYF.

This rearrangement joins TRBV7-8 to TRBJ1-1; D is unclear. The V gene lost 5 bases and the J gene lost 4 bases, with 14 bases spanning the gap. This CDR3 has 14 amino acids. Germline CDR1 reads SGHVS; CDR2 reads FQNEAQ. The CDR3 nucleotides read TGTGCCAGCAGCCTCCGGGGAGGACTCACTGAAGCTTTCTTT. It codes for CASSLRGGLTEAFF.

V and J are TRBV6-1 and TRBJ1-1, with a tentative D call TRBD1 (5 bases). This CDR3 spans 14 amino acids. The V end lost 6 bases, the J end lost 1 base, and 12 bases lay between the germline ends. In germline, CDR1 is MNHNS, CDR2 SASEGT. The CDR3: CASRSGAENTEAFF. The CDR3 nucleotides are TGTGCCAGCAGGTCTGGGGCGGAGAACACTGAAGCTTTCTTT.

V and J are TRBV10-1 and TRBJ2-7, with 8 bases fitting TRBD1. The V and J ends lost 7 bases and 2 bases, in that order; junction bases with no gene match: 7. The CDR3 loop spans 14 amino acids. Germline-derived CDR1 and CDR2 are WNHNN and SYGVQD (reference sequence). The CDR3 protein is CASTHRDRTYEQYF. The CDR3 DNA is TGCGCCAGCACCCACCGGGACAGGACCTACGAGCAGTACTTC.

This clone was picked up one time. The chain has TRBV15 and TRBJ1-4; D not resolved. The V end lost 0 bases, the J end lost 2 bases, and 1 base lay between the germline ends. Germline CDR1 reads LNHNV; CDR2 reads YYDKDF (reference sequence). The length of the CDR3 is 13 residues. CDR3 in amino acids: CATSRDTNEKLFF. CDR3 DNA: TGTGCCACCAGCAGAGATACTAATGAAAAACTGTTTTTT.

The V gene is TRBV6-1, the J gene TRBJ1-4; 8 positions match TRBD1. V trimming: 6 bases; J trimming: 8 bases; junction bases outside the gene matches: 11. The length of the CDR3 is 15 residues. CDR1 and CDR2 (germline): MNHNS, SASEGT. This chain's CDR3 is CASRDRVAVREKLFF. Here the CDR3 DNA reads TGTGCCAGCAGGGACAGGGTTGCAGTCCGAGAAAAACTGTTTTTT.

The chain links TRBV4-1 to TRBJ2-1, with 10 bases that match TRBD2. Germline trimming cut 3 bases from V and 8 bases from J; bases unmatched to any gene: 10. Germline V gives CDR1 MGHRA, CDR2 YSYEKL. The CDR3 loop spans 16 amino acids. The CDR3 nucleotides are TGCGCCAGCAGCCACCAACTAGCGGGACCTCTCGATGAGCAGTTCTTC. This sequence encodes CASSHQLAGPLDEQFF.